The T cell receptor beta chain described here comes from a study of regulatory T cells in long-lasting Graves disease. Germline V CDR1 and CDR2: SQVTM, ANQGSEA. The CDR3 covers 13 residues. Deletions cut 4 bases from V and 1 base from J, with 10 bases between. Time point meaning: newly diagnosed GD, antithyroid drugs for less than 3 months. Isolated PBMC RNA provided the starting material for the TCR library. This clonotype has a count of ten or more. TCR beta libraries were built with iRepertoire HTBI primers and Arm-PCR of CDR3 regions. Original methodology: Samples revealed roughly 62 TRBV and 14 TRBJ segments. TCRdb re-called the multiplex PCR reads with MiXCR, one entry per CDR3 protein. These V and J calls rely on TCRdb rather than the paper's analysis. The sample includes roughly 560,000 distinct CDR3 sequences, around 12% of them seen just once. These records were also assigned to another study, of T cells in Graves' hyperthyroidism and ophthalmopathy. As that study records: The study excluded patients with uncontrolled infection, other autoimmune disease, pregnancy or lactation.

The sample was peripheral blood mononuclear cells (PBMCs), taken at new diagnosis, from a patient treated with antithyroid drugs. The receptor was derived from a woman aged 30 to 39 with Graves disease. The chain uses TRBV29-1 and TRBJ1-1; perhaps TRBD1 as D (5 bases). CDR3 sequence reads: CSVVGTENTEAFF. The CDR3 DNA is TGCAGCGTTGTTGGGACGGAGAACACTGAAGCTTTCTTT.